This TCR beta chain was recovered during a study of CD8 T cells in ankylosing spondylitis. Study-level points and caveats: Earlier work had already found some motif variants in reactive arthritis synovial fluid and blood. A TCR beta motif of 8 or 9 highly homologous variants appeared characteristic of ankylosing spondylitis blood.

Each CDR3 protein is one row after TCRdb ran MiXCR on the 5' RACE reads. Among approximately 150,000 distinct CDR3 sequences listed, 17% were seen once. The CDR3 has 14 amino acids. With regard to this clonotype: The antigen remains unidentified.

This clonotype was sampled from a male donor with ankylosing spondylitis. V is TRBV21-1 and J is TRBJ2-7; whether TRBD2, the table's D call, matches the DNA was not checked. TRBV21-1 constitutes a pseudogene. What was sequenced was blood, either unsorted or a sorted T cell fraction (not recorded which). The DNA for the CDR3 is TGTGCCAGCACTCCCGCGGGGGGGGAGGCCGAGCAGTACTTC. Protein: CASTPAGGEAEQYF.